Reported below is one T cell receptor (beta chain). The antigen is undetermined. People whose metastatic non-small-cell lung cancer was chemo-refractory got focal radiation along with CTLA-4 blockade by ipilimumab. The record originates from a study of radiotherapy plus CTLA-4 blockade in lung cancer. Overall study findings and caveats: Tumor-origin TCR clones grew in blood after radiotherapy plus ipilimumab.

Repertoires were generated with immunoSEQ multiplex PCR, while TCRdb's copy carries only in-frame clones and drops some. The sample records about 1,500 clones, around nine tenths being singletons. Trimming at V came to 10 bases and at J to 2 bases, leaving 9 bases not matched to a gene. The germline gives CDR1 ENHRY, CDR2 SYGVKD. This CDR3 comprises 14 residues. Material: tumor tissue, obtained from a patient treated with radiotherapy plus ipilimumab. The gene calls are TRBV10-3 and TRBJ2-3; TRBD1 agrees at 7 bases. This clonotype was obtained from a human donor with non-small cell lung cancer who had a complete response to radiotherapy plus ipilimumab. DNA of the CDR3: TGTGCCACGACCGAAGGGGGCCCCACAGATACGCAGTATTTT. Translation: CATTEGGPTDTQYF.